This T cell receptor beta chain is drawn from a study of cytomegalovirus exposure and HLA in healthy donors. Study findings and constraints: According to a subsequent analysis, TCR clusters identified in the first cohort showed a tendency to co-occur across the 120 or so validation repertoires. There were some public TCRs occurring in many donors, but most TCR sequences were rare.

This table comes from immunoSEQ multiplex PCR, and its TCRdb copy is limited to in-frame clones, with some not included. The repertoire includes 150,000 to 200,000 clones, around four fifths of them detected once, and about 2.3% sits in the top ten. On this clone: Its antigen is undetermined.

In germline, CDR1 is MNHEY, CDR2 SVGAGI. The CDR3 runs to 11 residues. Between the trimmed V and J ends, which lost 4 bases and 6 bases, there was a span of 5 bases. Sequences were obtained from PBMCs. This receptor was taken from a man younger than 45 in good health and CMV-seropositive. The gene calls are TRBV6-5 and TRBJ2-3; D unclear. DNA for the CDR3: TGTGCCAGCAGTTCCTTGGATACGCAGTATTTT. Translating it yields CASSSLDTQYF.